This T cell receptor (beta chain) was sequenced for a study of CD8 T cells in ankylosing spondylitis. 5'-RACE, quantitative and with molecular barcodes, yielded the TCR beta libraries. A single record per CDR3 protein comes from TCRdb applying MiXCR to the 5' RACE reads. The data show roughly 400,000 distinct CDR3 sequences, 20% to 25% seen once. As for this clonotype: Its antigen remains unknown.

Germline V lookup: CDR1 SGHKS, CDR2 YYEKEE (reference sequence). The CDR3 covers 15 residues. V was trimmed by 1 base and J by 3 bases, leaving 10 bases between them. Regarding the study as a whole: The study identified a TCR beta motif of about eight highly homologous variants that appeared characteristic of ankylosing spondylitis blood. Previous work reported some of these motif variants in the synovial fluid and blood of reactive arthritis. Reportedly, significant enrichment of disease-linked clones occurred in matched ankylosing spondylitis synovial fluid. CD8+ disease-linked clones were present at relatively low frequencies in blood.

Material: blood, either unsorted or a sorted T cell fraction (not recorded which). The source of this sequence is a male donor with ankylosing spondylitis. The rearrangement links TRBV5-5 to TRBJ1-4; weak D call: TRBD1 (5 bases). CDR3 amino acids: CASSLNQGSNEKLFF. DNA for the CDR3: TGTGCCAGCAGCTTGAATCAGGGATCTAATGAAAAACTGTTTTTT. Full variable domain (outside the CDR3, taken from reference TRBV5-5 and TRBJ1-4): DAGVTQSPTHLIKTRGQQVTLRCSPISGHKSVSWYQQVLGQGPQFIFQYYEKEERGRGNFPDRFSARQFPNYSSELNVNALLLGDSALYLCASSLNQGSNEKLFFGSGTQLSVL.